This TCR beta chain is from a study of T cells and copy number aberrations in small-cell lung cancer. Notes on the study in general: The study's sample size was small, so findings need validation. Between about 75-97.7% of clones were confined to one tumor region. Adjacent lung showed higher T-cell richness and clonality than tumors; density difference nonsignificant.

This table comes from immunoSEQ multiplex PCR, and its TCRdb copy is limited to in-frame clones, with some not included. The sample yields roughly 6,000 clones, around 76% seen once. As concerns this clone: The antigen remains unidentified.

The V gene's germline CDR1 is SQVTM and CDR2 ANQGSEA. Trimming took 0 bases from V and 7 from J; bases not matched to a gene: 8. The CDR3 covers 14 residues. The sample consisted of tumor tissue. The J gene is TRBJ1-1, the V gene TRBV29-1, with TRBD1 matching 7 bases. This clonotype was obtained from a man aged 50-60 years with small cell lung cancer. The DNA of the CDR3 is TGCAGCGTTGAAGATCCCTATGGGACAGTTGAAGCTTTCTTT. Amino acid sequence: CSVEDPYGTVEAFF.